The 29 T cell receptor beta chains below were found in one sample sequenced in a study of blood T cell repertoires in COVID-19. Sequencing used immunoSEQ multiplex PCR; TCRdb keeps in-frame clones, though not all of them. Of 300,000 or so clones in the sample, approximately 90% were seen once. Sequencing was performed on peripheral blood. These receptors were obtained from a woman in her thirties or forties with acute or convalescent COVID-19.

The J gene is TRBJ1-2, the V gene TRBV25-1; TRBD1 aligns across 9 bases. Per germline, CDR1 MGHDK and CDR2 SYGVNS. The junction had 6 bases not matched to a gene; V was cut back by 7 bases and J by 6 bases. The CDR3 sequence is 13 residues long. The CDR3 protein is CASKYRDRDGYTF. CDR3 sequence (DNA): TGTGCCAGCAAGTACCGGGACAGGGATGGCTACACCTTC.

This chain uses TRBV4-2 with TRBJ2-5; the match to TRBD2 covers 11 bases. Germline V lookup: CDR1 LGHNA, CDR2 YNFKEQ. V was pared by 4 bases and J by 3 bases, with 4 bases of the junction left unmatched. The CDR3 length is 15 residues. The CDR3 bases are TGTGCCAGCAGCCTAATAGCGGGGGGGGAAGAGACCCAGTACTTC. It translates to CASSLIAGGEETQYF.

The rearrangement links TRBV5-1 to TRBJ1-6; D uncertain. This CDR3 spans 14 amino acids. Germline V gives CDR1 SGHRS, CDR2 YFSETQ. V was pared by 0 bases and J by 7 bases, with 8 bases between. CDR3: CASSLAGENSPLHF. CDR3 DNA sequence: TGCGCCAGCAGCTTGGCCGGAGAAAATTCACCCCTCCACTTT.

The J gene is TRBJ2-5, the V gene TRBV5-6, with 8 bases that match TRBD1. Germline V gives CDR1 SGHDT, CDR2 YYEEEE. This CDR3 spans 13 amino acids. V shed 2 bases, J shed 4 bases, and the junction held 1 base outside the gene matches. The DNA of the CDR3 is TGTGCCAGCAGCTTACAGGGGGGAGAGACCCAGTACTTC. Amino acids: CASSLQGGETQYF.

V is TRBV24-1 and J is TRBJ2-1; 11 bases are shared with TRBD1. The CDR3 has 15 residues. Trimming cost V 7 bases and J 6 bases; bases outside gene matches: 7. The germline V gene has CDR1 KGHDR and CDR2 SFDVKD. The DNA of the CDR3 is TGTGCCACCAGCGGACCGGGACAGGGGGGCAATGAGCAGTTCTTC. This encodes CATSGPGQGGNEQFF.

The chain combines TRBV5-1 with TRBJ1-4; TRBD1 is a possible D gene (5 bases). The V and J ends lost 0 bases and 4 bases respectively, with 16 bases between them. The germline V gene has CDR1 SGHRS and CDR2 YFSETQ. CDR3 length: 17 residues. CDR3 coding DNA: TGCGCCAGCAGCTTGGCCCCAAGGGGCAGGCATAATGAAAAACTGTTTTTT. This codes for CASSLAPRGRHNEKLFF.

This clone was recorded at least ten times. The sample holds other DNA sequences that translate to the same CDR3. This chain uses TRBV5-1 with TRBJ1-2; TRBD1 matches at 7 bases. V was pared by 4 bases and J by 2 bases, with 5 bases of the junction left unmatched. From germline, CDR1 is SGHRS and CDR2 YFSETQ. The CDR3 totals 14 residues. DNA for the CDR3: TGCGCCAGCAGCCCGGGACAGTTGAACTATGGCTACACCTTC. Its translation is CASSPGQLNYGYTF.

V and J are TRBV9 and TRBJ1-2, with 10 nucleotides matching TRBD1. J gave up 4 bases and V 3 bases, and 0 bases lay outside the gene matches. The germline CDR1 and CDR2 sequences are SGDLS and YYNGEE. The length of the CDR3 is 13 residues. CDR3: CASSGQGAYGYTF. The CDR3 DNA sequence: TGTGCCAGCAGCGGACAGGGGGCCTATGGCTACACCTTC. Variable domain in full (rest from reference TRBV9 and TRBJ1-2): DSGVTQTPKHLITATGQRVTLRCSPRSGDLSVYWYQQSLDQGLQFLIQYYNGEERAKGNILERFSAQQFPDLHSELNLSSLELGDSALYFCASSGQGAYGYTFGSGTRLTVV.

V is TRBV29-1 and J is TRBJ1-5; 9 nucleotides align to TRBD1. This CDR3 spans 14 amino acids. Looked up from germline, CDR1 is SQVTM and CDR2 is ANQGSEA. Germline trimming cut 7 bases from V and 0 bases from J; bases unmatched to any gene: 4. The CDR3 here is CSAWTGVSNQPQHF. CDR3 bases: TGCAGCGCCTGGACAGGGGTTAGCAATCAGCCCCAGCATTTT.

V usage is TRBV9 and J usage is TRBJ1-1; D is unresolved. Trimming pared 4 bases from V and 1 base from J, leaving 11 bases between. Germline CDR1 SGDLS, CDR2 YYNGEE. The CDR3 has 14 residues. This chain's CDR3 is CASSSGRANTEAFF. In nucleotides, the CDR3 is TGTGCCAGCAGCTCCGGGCGGGCGAACACTGAAGCTTTCTTT.

This clone was counted once. The chain carries TRBV5-6 and TRBJ1-2; tentatively, D is TRBD1 (5 bases). Trimming left V 5 bases short and J 8 bases short, with 19 bases between. Germline V lookup: CDR1 SGHDT, CDR2 YYEEEE. The CDR3 has 14 residues. The CDR3 region is CASSWQGPSAGYTF. As DNA, the CDR3 is TGTGCCAGCAGTTGGCAGGGCCCTTCTGCCGGCTACACCTTC.

The V call is TRBV3-1 (or the pseudogene TRBV3-2), the J call TRBJ1-2; no clear D. The CDR3 runs 15 residues. Germline V gene sequence: CDR1 LGHDT, CDR2 YNNKEL (reference sequence). Trimming shortened V by 3 bases and J by 0 bases, and 11 bases separated the two germline ends. DNA for the CDR3: TGTGCCAGCAGCCACACCGCGGTCTCTAACTATGGCTACACCTTC. Amino acids: CASSHTAVSNYGYTF.

This rearrangement joins TRBV29-1 to TRBJ1-1; no reliable D call. Looked up from germline, CDR1 is SQVTM and CDR2 is ANQGSEA. The CDR3 covers 13 residues. Trimming took off 4 bases at V and 1 base at J, with 10 bases between the two ends. The CDR3 loop is CSVGQATNTEAFF. The CDR3 DNA sequence: TGCAGCGTTGGTCAGGCGACGAACACTGAAGCTTTCTTT.

This sequence joins TRBV10-3 and TRBJ2-3; weak D call: TRBD2 (6 bases). The CDR3 extends over 16 amino acids. The V end was cut by 2 bases, the J end by 2 bases, with 14 bases between. CDR1 and CDR2 (germline): ENHRY, SYGVKD. The CDR3 is CAISEGRGLHTDTQYF. The CDR3 DNA follows: TGTGCCATCAGTGAGGGGCGGGGACTTCACACAGATACGCAGTATTTT.

V gene TRBV29-1 combines with J gene TRBJ1-2; D might be TRBD1 (6 bases). CDR3 length equals 13 residues. The V end lost 7 bases, the J end lost 4 bases, and 16 bases lay between the germline ends. The germline V gene encodes CDR1 SQVTM and CDR2 ANQGSEA. The CDR3 DNA sequence: TGCAGCGCTCACCCCGAAGGGGGCTATGGCTACACCTTC. This gives the protein CSAHPEGGYGYTF.

V usage is TRBV7-2 and J usage is TRBJ2-2, with D perhaps matching TRBD1 (6 bases). V was pared by 5 bases and J by 6 bases, with 10 bases between. Per the germline V gene, CDR1 is SGHTA and CDR2 is FQGNSA. This CDR3 is 13 amino acids long. The CDR3 DNA reads TGTGCCAGCAGCCGGCGACAGGCCGGGGAGCTGTTTTTT. It translates to CASSRRQAGELFF.

The CDR3 DNA reads TGTGCCAGCAGCCGACAGGGGAAGTCGGAGCTACGTTATGGCTACACCTTC. Amino acid sequence: CASSRQGKSELRYGYTF. The chain carries TRBV6-6 and TRBJ1-2, with 8 positions matching TRBD1. CDR3 length: 17 amino acids. The trim removed 6 bases at V and 5 bases at J, leaving 17 bases unmatched. Germline V gives CDR1 MNHNY, CDR2 SVGAGI (reference sequence).

The genes are TRBV15 and TRBJ1-2; perhaps TRBD1 as D (5 bases). V gave up 2 bases and J gave up 6 bases, with 16 bases separating them. Germline loops: CDR1 LNHNV, CDR2 YYDKDF (reference sequence). This CDR3 contains 15 residues. The chain's CDR3 is CATSRPLRGVDGYTF. Here the CDR3 DNA reads TGTGCCACCAGCAGACCCCTGCGGGGGGTAGATGGCTACACCTTC.

This clone was seen more than once but under ten times. The rearrangement joins TRBV3-1 (or the pseudogene TRBV3-2) to TRBJ1-6; 7 nucleotides agree with TRBD1. The J segment lost 8 bases and the V segment lost 1 base, leaving 11 bases of the junction unmatched. The CDR3 runs to 17 residues. Looked up from germline, CDR1 is LGHDT and CDR2 is YNNKEL (reference sequence). The CDR3 sequence: CASSQVGGRGSDSPLHF. CDR3 in DNA: TGTGCCAGCAGCCAAGTGGGGGGCAGGGGGTCGGATTCACCCCTCCACTTT.

This chain connects TRBV5-5 to TRBJ1-5, with TRBD1 matching 10 bases. CDR3 size: 16 residues. V shed 5 bases and J 4 bases; nucleotides not matched to a gene: 9. Germline-derived CDR1 and CDR2 are SGHKS and YYEKEE (reference sequence). The CDR3 DNA sequence: TGTGCCAGCAGACTTACCGGGACAGGGGATAATCAGCCCCAGCATTTT. Protein product: CASRLTGTGDNQPQHF.

V usage is TRBV2 and J usage is TRBJ2-5; 14 nucleotides line up with TRBD2. This CDR3 comprises 17 residues. Germline V CDR1 and CDR2: SNHLY, FYNNEI. The V and J ends lost 6 bases and 3 bases, in that order; junction bases with no gene match: 9. Here the CDR3 DNA reads TGTGCCAGCAGCGGGACTAGCGGGGGAAGATACGAAGAGACCCAGTACTTC. Encoded protein: CASSGTSGGRYEETQYF.

V is TRBV28 and J is TRBJ1-2, with unresolved D. The CDR3 runs 13 residues. V shed 3 bases and J shed 4 bases, with 9 bases lying between them. Germline V gives CDR1 MDHEN, CDR2 SYDVKM. In nucleotides, the CDR3 is TGTGCCAGCAGTTTCCGAGTCCTCTATGGCTACACCTTC. Its translation is CASSFRVLYGYTF.

Only one count was recorded for this clone. Written as DNA, the CDR3 is TGTGCCAGCAGTGGGAGTGGGGGGAGCGGCTACACCTTC. This translates into CASSGSGGSGYTF. The V call is TRBV2, the J call TRBJ1-2; D perhaps matches TRBD1 (5 bases). V was cut by 4 bases and J by 8 bases, with 14 bases left in between. This CDR3 is built from 13 residues. Germline V gene sequence: CDR1 SNHLY, CDR2 FYNNEI.

The rearrangement joins TRBV4-1 to TRBJ2-2, with D maybe TRBD2 (7 bases). CDR1 and CDR2 (germline): MGHRA, YSYEKL. CDR3 length equals 17 residues. V lost 3 bases to trimming and J lost 3 bases, with 17 bases between them. The CDR3 region is CASSHGRGTIDTGELFF. CDR3 nucleotide sequence: TGCGCCAGCAGCCATGGGAGGGGGACTATTGACACCGGGGAGCTGTTTTTT.

The rearrangement joins TRBV5-6 to TRBJ1-6, with unresolved D. The CDR3 has 16 amino acids. CDR1 and CDR2 (germline): SGHDT, YYEEEE. With 0 bases removed from V and 3 bases from J, the gap between germline ends came to 10 bases. The CDR3 DNA is TGTGCCAGCAGCTTGGGCGGGAGCTTCTATAATTCACCCCTCCACTTT. Its protein product is CASSLGGSFYNSPLHF. Full variable domain (remainder filled in from reference TRBV5-6 and TRBJ1-6): DAGVTQSPTHLIKTRGQQVTLRCSPKSGHDTVSWYQQALGQGPQFIFQYYEEEERQRGNFPDRFSGHQFPNYSSELNVNALLLGDSALYLCASSLGGSFYNSPLHFGNGTRLTVT.

CDR3 amino acids: CASSLSRGYEQYV. The CDR3 DNA is TGTGCCAGCAGCTTAAGTCGGGGGTACGAGCAGTACGTC. This rearrangement joins TRBV7-2 to TRBJ2-7, with a tentative D call TRBD2 (6 bases). V shed 2 bases and J shed 4 bases, with 9 bases lying between them. The CDR3 is made up of 13 amino acids. Germline V lookup: CDR1 SGHTA, CDR2 FQGNSA.

This chain connects TRBV19 to TRBJ1-6, with 7 bases identical to TRBD1. This CDR3 has 14 amino acids. V shed 5 bases, J shed 5 bases, and the junction held 3 bases outside the gene matches. Germline CDR1 and CDR2: LNHDA and SQIVND (reference sequence). The CDR3 DNA is TGTGCCAGTAGTGCGGGACAGAATAATTCACCCCTCCACTTT. It specifies CASSAGQNNSPLHF. Variable domain in full (rest from reference TRBV19 and TRBJ1-6): DGGITQSPKYLFRKEGQNVTLSCEQNLNHDAMYWYRQDPGQGLRLIYYSQIVNDFQKGDIAEGYSVSREKKESFPLTVTSAQKNPTAFYLCASSAGQNNSPLHFGNGTRLTVT.

The chain has TRBV4-2 and TRBJ1-6; tentative D call: TRBD1 (6 bases). V was trimmed by 0 bases and J by 6 bases, leaving 18 bases between them. CDR1 is LGHNA, CDR2 YNFKEQ, per germline. The CDR3 length is 18 residues. The CDR3 sequence is CASSQDPQGSVLNSPLHF. The CDR3 coding sequence is TGTGCCAGCAGCCAAGACCCTCAGGGGTCGGTCCTTAATTCACCCCTCCACTTT.

The V gene is TRBV4-1, the J gene TRBJ2-1, with 9 bases aligning to TRBD2. CDR1 is MGHRA and CDR2 is YSYEKL in the germline V gene. V lost 3 bases to trimming and J lost 5 bases; unmatched junction nucleotides: 5. There are 15 residues in the CDR3. The chain's CDR3 is CASSQAGGSHNEQFF. CDR3 nucleotide sequence: TGCGCCAGCAGCCAGGCGGGAGGGTCCCACAATGAGCAGTTCTTC.